The TCR beta chain described here comes from a study of blood T cell repertoires in COVID-19. Looking at the study overall: Italy, Spain and the United States were the sources of the convalescent and acute COVID-19 samples. PBMCs, B-cell-depleted T cells, or T cells were the source of the cDNA or gDNA that made up the material.

Germline V gene data show CDR1 as LNHDA and CDR2 as SQIVND (reference sequence). Trimming at V came to 9 bases and at J to 4 bases, leaving 14 bases not matched to a gene. This CDR3 region has 15 residues. Clones were sequenced by immunoSEQ multiplex PCR, and TCRdb holds only the in-frame ones, with some missing. The top ten clones hold approximately 2% of a sample with about 97,000 clones, 70% to 90% of them seen once. The chain uses TRBV19 and TRBJ1-1; TRBD1 matches at 7 bases. The receptor's source is a man aged 45-65 years with active COVID-19. The sequenced sample was peripheral blood. The CDR3 coding sequence is TGTGCCAGCCTACAGGGGCGGGCCCTAATCACTGAAGCTTTCTTT. It translates to CASLQGRALITEAFF.